This paragraph covers one TCR beta chain sequence. Its antigen is currently not known. Per-base qualities were not stored, and no clone one base away is much larger. The sample originates from a study of T cell changes during pregnancy in multiple sclerosis (dated by TCRdb to 2018 to 2020). About the full investigation: The study looked at changes in the T cell repertoire across pregnancy in women with multiple sclerosis.

Libraries were built with the immunoSEQ multiplex PCR assay. The clones in this table, taken by TCRdb from immuneACCESS, are in-frame only. Not every clone is retained; where verified, under half of the shortfall comes from an unresolved V gene, and the cause of the rest is unknown. Within this sample are about 93,000 clones, with around 92% of them counted one time only. The ten top clones hold about 1.6% of the sample. The source is a female donor in good health, enrolled as a control in a pregnancy study. Sequences were derived from peripheral blood, sampled after pregnancy.

The nucleotide sequence reads as follows: TGTGCCAGCAGTTTAGTTCGGGGCACAGATACGCAGTATTTT. It is translated as CASSLVRGTDTQYF. Here the chain combines TRBV27 and TRBJ2-3, with the D gene not clear enough to name. Per the germline V gene (reference sequence), MNHEY is the CDR1 and SMNVEV is the CDR2. V loses 2 bases of germline sequence and J loses 1 base, and the interval between the two ends is 7 bases. The CDR3, cysteine through phenylalanine, is 14 amino acids long. Of the read, only the CDR3 DNA is kept; its 42 bases are in frame from base 1.